Listed below are T cell receptor beta chains from one sample, sequenced in a study of T cells in tumors after PD-1 blockade. Here immunoSEQ multiplex PCR was the method, and the copy in TCRdb shows in-frame clones only, minus some. Among around 34,000 clones listed, around 72% were seen once. Sequenced material: PBMCs, taken after anti-PD-1 treatment. The receptors here all came from a human donor with basal cell carcinoma. Both conserved end residues are part of each CDR3. D genes are given only for firm matches. Not all rows give a size; the values are once, few, many and, for expanded clones, a class.

abundance	len	v_gene	j_gene	d_gene	CDR3nt	CDR3aa
once	13	TRBV19	TRBJ1-2	.	TGTGCCAGTAGTAGAGGACCTAACTATGGCTACACCTTC	CASSRGPNYGYTF
.	12	TRBV30	TRBJ2-2	.	TGTGCCTGGACTGGGGGAATTGGGGAGCTGTTTTTT	CAWTGGIGELFF
.	15	TRBV15	TRBJ2-1	.	TGTGCCACCAGCAGGGAGCAGGGGAGGAACAATGAGCAGTTCTTC	CATSREQGRNNEQFF
.	15	TRBV11-3	TRBJ1-2	.	TGTGCCAGCAGCTTAGGTGGGGGGCCGGACTATGGCTACACCTTC	CASSLGGGPDYGYTF
.	18	TRBV6-2/TRBV6-3	TRBJ1-5	TRBD1	TGTGCCAGCAGTTACGAAGTCGGACAGGGTAACCCGAATCAGCCCCAGCATTTT	CASSYEVGQGNPNQPQHF
.	15	TRBV9	TRBJ2-3	TRBD2	TGTGCCAGCACCCCCAGCGGGAGGGCGACAGATACGCAGTATTTT	CASTPSGRATDTQYF
.	16	TRBV7-2	TRBJ2-2	.	TGTGCCAGCAGCTTAGGTAGAGGGGTTCACACCGGGGAGCTGTTTTTT	CASSLGRGVHTGELFF
.	15	TRBV25-1	TRBJ2-7	TRBD1	TGTGCCAGCAGTGATTTTTACAGGGGTCGGGGCGAGCAGTACTTC	CASSDFYRGRGEQYF
.	13	TRBV27	TRBJ1-6	.	TGTGCCAGCAGGGGGGGGAATAATTCACCCCTCCACTTT	CASRGGNNSPLHF
.	18	TRBV24-1	TRBJ2-5	TRBD2	TGTGCCACCAGTGTTATTAGCGGGTCCTACCCTCTGCCGGAGACCCAGTACTTC	CATSVISGSYPLPETQYF
.	16	TRBV5-6	TRBJ2-5	TRBD2	TGTGCCAGCAGCTTGGATAGGCTAGCGGGAGCAGAGACCCAGTACTTC	CASSLDRLAGAETQYF
.	15	TRBV7-2	TRBJ1-1	TRBD1	TGTGCCAGCAGCCCCTCCAGGGGGAGGAACACTGAAGCTTTCTTT	CASSPSRGRNTEAFF
few	15	TRBV29-1	TRBJ1-4	.	TGCAGCGTTGAAGATCACCGGGGAATAAATGAAAAACTGTTTTTT	CSVEDHRGINEKLFF
.	14	TRBV7-9	TRBJ1-1	.	TGTGCCAGCAGTCACTGGACGGTGAACACTGAAGCTTTCTTT	CASSHWTVNTEAFF
once	15	TRBV6-5	TRBJ2-3	TRBD1	TGTGCCAGCAGCATCAGCAGGGGGCGGACAGATACGCAGTATTTT	CASSISRGRTDTQYF
.	14	TRBV6-5	TRBJ2-5	TRBD2	TGTGCCAGCAGTAGACTAGCGGGAGACGAGACCCAGTACTTC	CASSRLAGDETQYF
.	12	TRBV7-8	TRBJ1-1	.	TGTGCCAGCAGCCAATTCAACACTGAAGCTTTCTTT	CASSQFNTEAFF
.	15	TRBV7-2	TRBJ1-4	.	TGTGCCAGCAGCTCAAACCAGATCATGCTAGGAAAACTGTTTTTT	CASSSNQIMLGKLFF
.	16	TRBV6-2/TRBV6-3	TRBJ2-4	.	TGTGCCAGCAGTTACATGGTTTTTTGGGCCAAAAACATTCAGTACTTC	CASSYMVFWAKNIQYF
.	14	TRBV6-5	TRBJ1-6	TRBD1	TGTGCCAGCACGACAGGGCTTAATAATTCACCCCTCCACTTT	CASTTGLNNSPLHF
.	15	TRBV2	TRBJ2-7	TRBD2	TGTGCCAGCAGAGCCCTAGCGGGAGGGCCCTACGAGCAGTACTTC	CASRALAGGPYEQYF
.	15	TRBV7-2	TRBJ2-7	TRBD2	TGTGCCAGCACCTCGGGAAGCGGGGGGGCCTACGAGCAGTACTTC	CASTSGSGGAYEQYF
large	14	TRBV19	TRBJ2-7	TRBD1	TGTGCCAGTAGTATCGGGGGACAGGGTAAGGAGCAGTACTTC	CASSIGGQGKEQYF
.	13	TRBV6-5	TRBJ2-3	.	TGTGCCAGCAGTCTAGAAGTTGCTGATACGCAGTATTTT	CASSLEVADTQYF
.	15	TRBV5-5	TRBJ2-7	TRBD2	TGTGCCAGCAAAAGGACTAGCGGGAAGTCCTACGAGCAGTACTTC	CASKRTSGKSYEQYF
.	17	TRBV4-3	TRBJ2-2	.	TGCGCCAGCAGCCAAAGGTCCGGAAGGGGGAACACCGGGGAGCTGTTTTTT	CASSQRSGRGNTGELFF
many	15	TRBV7-9	TRBJ2-3	.	TGTGCCAGCAGCTTAAAAAGGGGGAACACAGATACGCAGTATTTT	CASSLKRGNTDTQYF
.	13	TRBV7-9	TRBJ1-3	.	TGTGCCAGCAGCTTAGAAGTTGGAAACACCATATATTTT	CASSLEVGNTIYF
.	14	TRBV28	TRBJ2-1	.	TGTGCCAGCAGTTATGGGGGAATTACCAATGAGCAGTTCTTC	CASSYGGITNEQFF
.	16	TRBV15	TRBJ2-7	.	TGTGCCACCAGCAGAGATGAAGGACGGGGAACCTACGAGCAGTACTTC	CATSRDEGRGTYEQYF
.	15	TRBV28	TRBJ2-3	TRBD1	TGTGCCAGCAGCACAGGGACAGGGCGGACAGATACGCAGTATTTT	CASSTGTGRTDTQYF
.	14	TRBV6-5	TRBJ1-1	.	TGTGCCAGCAGACCTAGGGGCGGTAACACTGAAGCTTTCTTT	CASRPRGGNTEAFF
.	13	TRBV3-1/TRBV3-2	TRBJ1-5	.	TGTGCCAGCAGCCACCGTTATGCCGAGCCCCAGCATTTT	CASSHRYAEPQHF
.	16	TRBV6-6	TRBJ2-7	TRBD1	TGTGCCAGCAGGCCCCCGGGACAGGGGGGCTCCTACGAGCAGTACTTC	CASRPPGQGGSYEQYF
many	16	TRBV6-2/TRBV6-3	TRBJ2-7	.	TGTGCCAGCAGTTATAGGCAGATTACGACCTCCTACGAGCAGTACTTC	CASSYRQITTSYEQYF
once	13	TRBV6-5	TRBJ2-7	.	TGTGCCGGCGCATCACTGCAGGGGGGCGAGCAGTACTTC	CAGASLQGGEQYF